One and the same sample provided the 2 T cell receptor beta chains below, sequenced in a study of T cell responses to AZD1222 COVID-19 vaccine. Clones were sequenced by immunoSEQ multiplex PCR, and TCRdb holds only the in-frame ones, with some missing. Seen here are 85,000 to 120,000 clones, roughly 88% observed once, and the top ten hold about 4.8%. The specimen was peripheral blood, collected on day 0 of AZD1222 vaccination. Every receptor here comes from an adult in good health.

V gene TRBV18 combines with J gene TRBJ1-4; TRBD1 aligns across 7 bases. The CDR3 totals 13 residues. CDR1 and CDR2 from the germline V gene are KGHSH and LQKENI. With V trimmed by 8 bases and J by 8 bases, 8 bases remained unmatched. The CDR3 reads CASQRTGVEKLFF. The CDR3 DNA reads TGTGCCAGCCAAAGGACAGGCGTCGAAAAACTGTTTTTT.

A single count supports this clone. The chain joins TRBV6-1 to TRBJ2-3, with D unresolved. From germline, CDR1 is MNHNS and CDR2 SASEGT. Trimming removed 3 bases at V and 4 bases at J, with 11 bases between. This CDR3 is built from 14 residues. The CDR3 DNA is TGTGCCAGCAGTGACCCCGGGTATGCAGATACGCAGTATTTT. Translating it yields CASSDPGYADTQYF.